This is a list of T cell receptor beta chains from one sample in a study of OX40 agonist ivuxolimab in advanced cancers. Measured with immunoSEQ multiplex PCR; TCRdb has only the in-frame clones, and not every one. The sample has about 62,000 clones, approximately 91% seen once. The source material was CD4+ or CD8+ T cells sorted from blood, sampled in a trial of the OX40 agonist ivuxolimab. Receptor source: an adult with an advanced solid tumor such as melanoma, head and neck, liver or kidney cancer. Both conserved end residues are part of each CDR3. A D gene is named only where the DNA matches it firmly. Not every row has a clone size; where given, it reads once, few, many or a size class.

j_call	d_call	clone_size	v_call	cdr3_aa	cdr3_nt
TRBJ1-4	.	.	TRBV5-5	CASSFSQDDEKLFF	TGTGCCAGCAGCTTTTCGCAGGACGATGAAAAACTGTTTTTT
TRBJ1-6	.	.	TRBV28	CASSLYPNSPLHF	TGTGCCAGCAGTTTATATCCAAATTCACCCCTCCACTTT
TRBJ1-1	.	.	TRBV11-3	CASSKRQAMNTEAFF	TGTGCCAGCAGCAAACGACAGGCAATGAACACTGAAGCTTTCTTT
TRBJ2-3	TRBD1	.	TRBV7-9	CASSSATGADTQYF	TGTGCCAGCAGCTCGGCAACAGGGGCAGATACGCAGTATTTT
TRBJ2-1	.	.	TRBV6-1	CASSDVDEQFF	TGTGCCAGCAGTGATGTCGATGAGCAGTTCTTC
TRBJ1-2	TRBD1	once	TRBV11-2	CASSLSPGGDGYTF	TGTGCCAGCAGCTTATCTCCAGGGGGGGATGGCTACACCTTC
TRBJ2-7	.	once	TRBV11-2	CASSFTGLAGEQYF	TGTGCCAGCAGCTTTACGGGACTTGCGGGCGAGCAGTACTTC
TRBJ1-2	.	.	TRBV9	CASSVGVEDYGYTF	TGTGCCAGCAGCGTAGGGGTTGAGGACTATGGCTACACCTTC
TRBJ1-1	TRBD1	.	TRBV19	CASSINRGVVAEAFF	TGTGCCAGTAGTATAAACAGGGGGGTCGTCGCTGAAGCTTTCTTT
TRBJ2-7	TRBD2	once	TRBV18	CASSPGTSGMGEQYF	TGTGCCAGCTCACCCGGGACTAGCGGGATGGGCGAGCAGTACTTC
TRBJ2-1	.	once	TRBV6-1	CASSVAGGSYNEQFF	TGTGCCAGCAGTGTGGCAGGGGGGTCCTACAATGAGCAGTTCTTC
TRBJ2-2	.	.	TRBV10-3	CAISGTRYPPGELFF	TGTGCCATCAGTGGGACACGGTACCCCCCCGGGGAGCTGTTTTTT
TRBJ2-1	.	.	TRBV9	CASSLHHQGFAEQFF	TGTGCCAGCAGCCTCCATCACCAGGGTTTTGCTGAGCAGTTCTTC
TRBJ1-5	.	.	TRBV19	CASSMTSPDNQPQHF	TGTGCCAGTAGTATGACGAGTCCGGACAATCAGCCCCAGCATTTT
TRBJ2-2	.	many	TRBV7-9	CASSRPDRNTGELFF	TGTGCCAGCAGCCGACCGGACAGGAACACCGGGGAGCTGTTTTTT
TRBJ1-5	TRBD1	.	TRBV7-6	CASSLVGRGSNQPQHF	TGTGCCAGCAGCTTAGTAGGCAGGGGGAGCAATCAGCCCCAGCATTTT
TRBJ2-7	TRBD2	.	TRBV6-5	CAGLLAGAYEQYF	TGTGCCGGGCTACTAGCGGGGGCCTACGAGCAGTACTTC
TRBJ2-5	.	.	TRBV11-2	CASSLRSPETQYF	TGTGCCAGCAGCCTTAGATCCCCAGAGACCCAGTACTTC
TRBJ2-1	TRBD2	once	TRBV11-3	CASSSGLAGVEQFF	TGTGCCAGCAGCTCCGGACTAGCGGGAGTTGAGCAGTTCTTC
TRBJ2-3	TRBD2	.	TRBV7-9	CASSLDLAGRTDTQYF	TGTGCCAGCAGCTTAGATCTAGCGGGGCGCACAGATACGCAGTATTTT
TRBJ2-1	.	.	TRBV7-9	CASRSDRDTGYNEQFF	TGTGCCAGCAGGTCTGACCGGGACACGGGCTACAATGAGCAGTTCTTC
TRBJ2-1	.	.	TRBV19	CASSIPNWGEQFF	TGTGCCAGTAGTATACCCAACTGGGGTGAGCAGTTCTTC
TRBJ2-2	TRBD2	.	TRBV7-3	CASSFSSGTVNTGELFF	TGTGCCAGCAGCTTTAGTAGCGGGACGGTGAACACCGGGGAGCTGTTTTTT
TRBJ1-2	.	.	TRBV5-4	CASSLGGRVTPNYGYTF	TGTGCCAGCAGCTTGGGGGGCAGGGTGACTCCGAACTATGGCTACACCTTC
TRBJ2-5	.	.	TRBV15	CATSSAMGETQYF	TGTGCCACCAGCAGCGCTATGGGGGAGACCCAGTACTTC
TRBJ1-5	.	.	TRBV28	CASSSKDQPQHF	TGTGCCAGCAGTTCGAAAGATCAGCCCCAGCATTTT
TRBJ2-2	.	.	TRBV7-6	CASSTFLAGELFF	TGTGCCAGCAGCACCTTCCTAGCCGGGGAGCTGTTTTTT
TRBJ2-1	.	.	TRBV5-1	CASSFGNSNNEQFF	TGCGCCAGCAGCTTCGGAAATAGCAACAATGAGCAGTTCTTC
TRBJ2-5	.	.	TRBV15	CATSRDRQSQETQYF	TGTGCCACCAGCAGAGATCGGCAGTCCCAAGAGACCCAGTACTTC
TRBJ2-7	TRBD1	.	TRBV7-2	CASSARTGARDEQYF	TGTGCCAGCAGCGCCCGGACAGGCGCCAGAGACGAGCAGTACTTC
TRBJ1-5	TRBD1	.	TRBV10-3	CATMTGDNQPQHF	TGTGCCACTATGACAGGGGACAATCAGCCCCAGCATTTT
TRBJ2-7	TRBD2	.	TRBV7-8	CASSPQLAGVVEQYF	TGTGCCAGCAGCCCCCAACTAGCGGGAGTCGTCGAGCAGTACTTC
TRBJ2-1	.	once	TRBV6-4	CASSASPGAYNEQFF	TGTGCCAGCAGTGCGTCCCCCGGTGCCTACAATGAGCAGTTCTTC
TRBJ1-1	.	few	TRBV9	CASSGQRQRNTEAFF	TGTGCCAGCAGCGGCCAGAGGCAGAGGAACACTGAAGCTTTCTTT
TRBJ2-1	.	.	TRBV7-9	CASSLALWEYNEQFF	TGTGCCAGCAGCTTAGCCCTCTGGGAGTACAATGAGCAGTTCTTC
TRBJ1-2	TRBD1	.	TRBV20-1	CSATGAQGYTF	TGCAGTGCGACAGGGGCTCAGGGCTACACCTTC
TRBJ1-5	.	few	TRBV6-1	CASSEPGISNQPQHF	TGTGCCAGCAGTGAACCGGGGATCTCAAATCAGCCCCAGCATTTT
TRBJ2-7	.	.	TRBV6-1	CASSELVRDEQYF	TGTGCCAGCAGTGAATTGGTCCGGGACGAGCAGTACTTC
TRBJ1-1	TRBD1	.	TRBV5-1	CASTTGYRTEAFF	TGCGCCAGCACGACAGGGTACCGCACTGAAGCTTTCTTT
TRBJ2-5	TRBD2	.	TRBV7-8	CASRQSGSASETQYF	TGTGCCAGCAGACAAAGCGGGAGCGCCAGCGAGACCCAGTACTTC
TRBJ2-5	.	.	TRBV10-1	CASSRGQQETQYF	TGCGCCAGCAGCCGGGGACAACAAGAGACCCAGTACTTC
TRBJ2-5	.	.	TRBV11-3	CASSLTGLGREVETQYF	TGTGCCAGCAGCTTAACGGGGCTGGGTAGGGAGGTGGAGACCCAGTACTTC
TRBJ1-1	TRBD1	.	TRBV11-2	CASRGQGAAEAFF	TGTGCCAGCAGAGGGCAGGGGGCAGCTGAAGCTTTCTTT
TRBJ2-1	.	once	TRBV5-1	CASSKLVGPDNEQFF	TGCGCCAGCAGCAAACTAGTTGGGCCCGACAATGAGCAGTTCTTC
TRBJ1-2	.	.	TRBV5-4	CASNVWGGYGYTF	TGTGCCAGCAACGTTTGGGGAGGCTATGGCTACACCTTC
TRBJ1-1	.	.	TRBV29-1	CSVVARAGGGSKAFF	TGCAGCGTTGTGGCGCGGGCAGGTGGGGGTTCGAAAGCTTTCTTT
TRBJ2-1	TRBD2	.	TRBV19	CASRPGLPINEQFF	TGTGCCAGTAGGCCGGGACTACCGATCAATGAGCAGTTCTTC
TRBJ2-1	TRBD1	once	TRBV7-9	CASSRDSSYRDEQFF	TGTGCCAGCAGCCGGGACAGTTCCTACCGCGATGAGCAGTTCTTC
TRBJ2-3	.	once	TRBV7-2	CASSSIVTQYF	TGTGCCAGCAGCTCTATCGTTACGCAGTATTTT
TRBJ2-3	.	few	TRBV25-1	CASSEYLVDTQYF	TGTGCCAGCAGTGAATATTTAGTAGATACGCAGTATTTT
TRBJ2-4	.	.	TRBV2	CASSDGEGTNIQYF	TGTGCCAGCAGCGACGGCGAAGGGACCAACATTCAGTACTTC
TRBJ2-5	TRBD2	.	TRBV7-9	CASSKGLAGPQETQYF	TGTGCCAGCAGCAAGGGACTAGCGGGACCTCAAGAGACCCAGTACTTC
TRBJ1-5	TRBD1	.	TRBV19	CASSAGTGGNQPQHF	TGTGCCAGTAGTGCCGGGACAGGGGGAAATCAGCCCCAGCATTTT
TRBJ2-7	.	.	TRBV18	CASSLGGSLYEQYF	TGTGCCAGCTCACTTGGGGGGTCCCTCTACGAGCAGTACTTC
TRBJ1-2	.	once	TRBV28	CASSFGGVYGYTF	TGTGCCAGCAGTTTCGGGGGGGTCTATGGCTACACCTTC
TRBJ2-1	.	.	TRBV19	CASSSPLYEQFF	TGTGCCAGTAGTTCGCCCCTCTATGAGCAGTTCTTC
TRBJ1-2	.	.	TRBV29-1	CSVERGLLGGYTF	TGCAGCGTTGAACGGGGGCTGTTGGGGGGCTACACCTTC